The entry that follows covers one T cell receptor beta chain sequence. What it binds is unknown. Method: immunoSEQ multiplex PCR; TCRdb's copy keeps in-frame clones and lacks some. The sample has roughly 66,000 clones, roughly nine tenths seen once. This record belongs to a study of T cells in localized non-small cell lung cancer. General observations from the study: Sequencing was restricted to one tumor region; therefore, heterogeneity remains possible. Adjacent lung held a median around 56 of the top 100 tumor clones. In uninvolved adjacent lung, T cell clonality reached its highest value, exceeding tumor. Longer survival (overall) was linked to higher T cell density in blood.

V dropped 0 bases and J dropped 0 bases, with 7 bases sitting between them. The germline V gene has CDR1 KGHSH and CDR2 LQKENI. CDR3 size: 15 residues. This chain joins TRBV18 and TRBJ2-3, with D unresolved. This receptor was taken from a woman aged 40-75 years with stage I lung adenocarcinoma. The sequencing here drew on peripheral blood, taken before any cancer treatment. CDR3 residues: CASSPPLPSTDTQYF. In DNA form, the CDR3 reads TGTGCCAGCTCACCACCGCTCCCTAGCACAGATACGCAGTATTTT.